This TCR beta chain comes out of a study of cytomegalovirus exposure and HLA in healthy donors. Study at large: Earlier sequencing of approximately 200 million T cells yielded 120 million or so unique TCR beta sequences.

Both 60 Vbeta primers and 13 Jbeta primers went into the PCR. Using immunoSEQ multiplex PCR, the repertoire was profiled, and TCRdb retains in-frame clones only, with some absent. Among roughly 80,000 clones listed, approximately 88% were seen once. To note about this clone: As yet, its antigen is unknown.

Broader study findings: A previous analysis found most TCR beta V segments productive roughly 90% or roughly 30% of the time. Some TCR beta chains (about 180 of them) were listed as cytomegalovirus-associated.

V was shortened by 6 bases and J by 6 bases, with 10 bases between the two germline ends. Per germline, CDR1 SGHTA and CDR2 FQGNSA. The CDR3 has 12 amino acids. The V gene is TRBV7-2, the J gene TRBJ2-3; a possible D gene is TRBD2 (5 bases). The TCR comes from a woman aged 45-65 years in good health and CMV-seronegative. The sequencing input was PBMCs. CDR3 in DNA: TGTGCCAGCAGTCCTCGAGGGGATACGCAGTATTTT. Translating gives CASSPRGDTQYF.